This T cell receptor beta chain was sequenced during a study of technical replicates of blood from a handful of donors. Germline V gene data show CDR1 as MNHGY and CDR2 as SAAAGT. Deletions cut 2 bases from V and 4 bases from J, with 24 bases between. The CDR3 is 18 residues long. The protocol was immunoSEQ multiplex PCR, while the TCRdb copy is restricted to in-frame clones and leaves out a portion. The table lists approximately 100,000 clones, 95% to 96% of them singletons. The sample taken for sequencing was T cells isolated from PBMCs. The chain employs TRBV6-8 and TRBJ2-7, with D possibly matching TRBD1 (6 bases). The sequence was obtained from a human donor in good health. The CDR3 DNA sequence: TGTGCCAGCAGTTACGACGGTCCTTTGGCAGGGGCCACGTACGAGCAGTACTTC. Translation: CASSYDGPLAGATYEQYF.